These 28 T cell receptor beta chains originate from one sample sequenced in a study of shared clonotypes between healthy human individuals (dated by TCRdb to 2019 to 2021). Libraries were built with the immunoSEQ multiplex PCR assay. Sourced from immuneACCESS, this table was stored by TCRdb with only in-frame sequences that have V and J called. A share of the clones is absent; for the studies checked, an unresolved V gene accounts for under half, and the remainder has no known explanation. The sample has some 530,000 clones on record, roughly 80% of them singletons. 9.5% to 15% of the sample is held by the ten biggest clonotypes. Sequencing input: PBMCs. These receptors all stem from a woman between 35 and 50 years old in good health. Some clones in this sample may be carry-over from other donors' samples.

The V gene is TRBV6-1, the J gene TRBJ1-2, with D tentatively TRBD1 (6 bases). CDR1 MNHNS and CDR2 SASEGT come from the germline V gene. The ends were cut back, 6 bases at V and 1 base at J, with 15 bases in the middle. The CDR3 has 15 residues. Here the CDR3 DNA reads TGTGCCAGCAGCCAAAGGCAGGGGCTTAACTATGGCTACACCTTC. This gives the protein CASSQRQGLNYGYTF.

V is TRBV30 and J is TRBJ1-6, with a tentative D call TRBD1 (5 bases). There are 15 residues in the CDR3. Trimming shortened V by 4 bases and J by 7 bases, and 17 bases separated the two germline ends. In germline, CDR1 is GTSNPN, CDR2 SVGIG (reference sequence). In DNA form, the CDR3 reads TGTGCCTGGACCAAGAGGGGACGGTGGAATTCACCCCTCCACTTT. This gives the protein CAWTKRGRWNSPLHF.

The CDR3 loop reads CASSARDRSGYEQYF. CDR3 in DNA: TGTGCCAGTAGTGCCCGGGACAGGTCAGGGTACGAGCAGTACTTC. The genes are TRBV19 and TRBJ2-7; 8 bases match TRBD1. J lost 4 bases, V lost 5 bases, and 10 bases had no gene match. CDR1 LNHDA and CDR2 SQIVND come from the germline V gene (reference sequence). CDR3 length equals 15 residues.

There are many counts of this clone. The chain uses TRBV5-1 and TRBJ1-4; weak D call: TRBD1 (5 bases). CDR1 is SGHRS and CDR2 is YFSETQ in the germline V gene. Trimming cost V 7 bases and J 8 bases, with 18 bases left between them. The length of the CDR3 is 14 residues. The CDR3 nucleotides are TGCGCCAGCTCCCGGGGCACAGGTGACGAAAAACTGTTTTTT. This gives the protein CASSRGTGDEKLFF.

This clone was detected a few times. The V gene is TRBV21-1, the J gene TRBJ1-1; the D segment call TRBD1 is taken from the table without a DNA check. TRBV21-1 is a listed pseudogene. The CDR3 runs to 13 residues. CDR3 loop: CASSKGQIRSAFF. The CDR3 coding sequence is TGTGCCAGCAGCAAGGGACAGATCCGCTCAGCTTTCTTT.

The CDR3 nucleotides read TGTGCCTGGAGCCGGAGGGGGGTATACACTGAAGCTTTCTTT. Protein: CAWSRRGVYTEAFF. This chain joins TRBV30 and TRBJ1-1, with D possibly TRBD1 on 6 matching bases. This CDR3 spans 14 amino acids. V lost 3 bases and J 3 bases, leaving 14 bases between the germline ends. Germline CDR1 reads GTSNPN; CDR2 reads SVGIG (reference sequence).

Note on this clone: Other nucleotide sequences in the sample specify the same CDR3. The rearrangement links TRBV28 to TRBJ2-5; D is possibly TRBD2 (5 bases). The ends were cut back, 6 bases at V and 1 base at J, with 9 bases in the middle. Germline V lookup: CDR1 MDHEN, CDR2 SYDVKM. The CDR3 length is 13 residues. The CDR3 sequence is CASRPGGQETQYF. The CDR3 nucleotides are TGTGCCAGCAGGCCCGGAGGCCAAGAGACCCAGTACTTC.

The V call is TRBV4-3, the J call TRBJ2-5; TRBD2 is a possible D gene (6 bases). The CDR3 spans 17 residues. V dropped 0 bases and J dropped 4 bases, with 18 bases sitting between them. The germline CDR1 and CDR2 sequences are LGHNA and YSLEER. The CDR3 bases are TGCGCCAGCAGCCAAGATGCAATGGTGGGAGGCGGAGAGACCCAGTACTTC. Its protein is CASSQDAMVGGGETQYF.

This sequence joins TRBV30 and TRBJ2-5; 8 nucleotides agree with TRBD1. The DNA end favors TRBJ2-7, so the J call may be wrong. The CDR3 consists of 13 residues. Germline-derived CDR1 and CDR2 are GTSNPN and SVGIG (reference sequence). CDR3 in DNA: TGTGCCTCCTCCGGGACAGGAATCTACGAGCAGTACTTC. Translated: CASSGTGIYEQYF.

This clone was seen only once. The chain carries TRBV7-2 and TRBJ1-1; D is unresolved. Per the germline V gene, CDR1 is SGHTA and CDR2 is FQGNSA. Trimming stripped 7 bases from V and 1 base from J, with 13 bases between. This CDR3 contains 14 residues. DNA of the CDR3: TGTGCCAGCACCCACCCACGGGGGAACACTGAAGCTTTCTTT. Protein: CASTHPRGNTEAFF.

This chain uses TRBV15 with TRBJ2-7; 8 nucleotides line up with TRBD1. V dropped 0 bases and J dropped 3; count of bases not matched to a gene: 4. This CDR3 is built from 15 residues. CDR1 and CDR2 (germline): LNHNV, YYDKDF (reference sequence). CDR3 sequence: CATSREPGQDYEQYF. Written as DNA, the CDR3 is TGTGCCACCAGCAGAGAACCGGGACAGGACTACGAGCAGTACTTC.

CDR3 in amino acids: CAWSPGLTINTGELFF. The CDR3 coding sequence is TGTGCCTGGAGCCCGGGACTGACGATCAACACCGGGGAGCTGTTTTTT. The chain combines TRBV30 with TRBJ2-2; D is possibly TRBD2 (6 bases). In germline, CDR1 is GTSNPN, CDR2 SVGIG (reference sequence). V was clipped by 3 bases and J by 2 bases, with 16 bases between them. This CDR3 is 16 amino acids long.

This clone was counted only a few times. This chain links TRBV18 with TRBJ2-5; tentatively, D is TRBD1 (6 bases). The CDR3 extends over 15 amino acids. Germline V gene sequence: CDR1 KGHSH, CDR2 LQKENI. V was clipped by 5 bases and J by 5 bases, with 18 bases between them. CDR3 loop: CASSSEGGSRETQYF. For the CDR3, the DNA is TGTGCCAGCTCATCCGAAGGGGGTAGTCGGGAGACCCAGTACTTC.

V and J are TRBV18 and TRBJ1-2; no firm D call. Trimming stripped 0 bases from V and 4 bases from J, with 9 bases between. The CDR3 runs to 14 residues. Per the germline V gene, CDR1 is KGHSH and CDR2 is LQKENI. CDR3 sequence: CASSPPGSAYGYTF. For the CDR3, the DNA is TGTGCCAGCTCACCACCGGGGTCTGCCTATGGCTACACCTTC.

As for this clone: This specimen includes other DNA sequences encoding the same CDR3. This chain joins TRBV5-1 and TRBJ1-2; the match to TRBD1 covers 9 bases. V trimming: 5 bases; J trimming: 2 bases; junction bases outside the gene matches: 7. In germline, CDR1 is SGHRS, CDR2 YFSETQ. The CDR3 spans 15 residues. The CDR3 coding sequence is TGCGCCAGCAGTAGACAGGGGGACCAGAACTATGGCTACACCTTC. It yields the protein CASSRQGDQNYGYTF.

A single count supports this clone. The genes are TRBV6-4 and TRBJ1-1; 7 bases fit TRBD1. This CDR3 has 14 residues. Germline V gene sequence: CDR1 MRHNA, CDR2 SNTAGT. The V and J ends lost 4 bases and 7 bases, in that order; junction bases with no gene match: 9. The CDR3 DNA reads TGTGCCAGCAGTGCCGTCAGGGGGAGAGGTGAAGCTTTCTTT. This translates into CASSAVRGRGEAFF.

The rearrangement links TRBV5-1 to TRBJ1-1, with D tentatively TRBD1 (5 bases). Trimming stripped 3 bases from V and 7 bases from J, with 19 bases between. The CDR3 covers 15 residues. Germline V gives CDR1 SGHRS, CDR2 YFSETQ. The CDR3 protein is CASSSAGLTGGEAFF. The CDR3 coding sequence is TGCGCCAGCAGCTCCGCGGGACTAACCGGGGGTGAAGCTTTCTTT. Combining the CDR3 with reference TRBV5-1 and TRBJ1-1 gives the whole variable domain KAGVTQTPRYLIKTRGQQVTLSCSPISGHRSVSWYQQTPGQGLQFLFEYFSETQRNKGNFPGRFSGRQFSNSRSEMNVSTLELGDSALYLCASSSAGLTGGEAFFGQGTRLTVV.

The rearrangement joins TRBV6-4 to TRBJ1-2, with D possibly being TRBD1 (6 bases). V lost 0 bases and J 4 bases, leaving 12 bases between the germline ends. The germline V gene has CDR1 MRHNA and CDR2 SNTAGT. This CDR3 region has 15 residues. CDR3 DNA: TGTGCCAGCAGTGACTCCCCGACAGGATTCTATGGCTACACCTTC. Its translation is CASSDSPTGFYGYTF.

This clone was counted between two and nine times. V and J are TRBV6-1 and TRBJ1-1; no clear D gene. The CDR3 has 14 amino acids. Deletions cut 7 bases from V and 1 base from J, with 13 bases between. The germline V gene has CDR1 MNHNS and CDR2 SASEGT. CDR3 sequence reads: CASTGSNRNTEAFF. In DNA, the CDR3 is TGTGCCAGCACCGGGTCAAACAGGAACACTGAAGCTTTCTTT.

This sequence joins TRBV2 and TRBJ2-1; 14 nucleotides line up with TRBD2. The CDR3 extends over 16 amino acids. Germline lookup yields CDR1 SNHLY and CDR2 FYNNEI. The V segment lost 6 bases and the J segment 2 bases; nucleotides outside the gene matches: 3. The CDR3, as DNA: TGTGCCAGCAGGAAGGGACTAGCGGGAGCCTACAATGAGCAGTTCTTC. The encoded protein is CASRKGLAGAYNEQFF. Looking up the rest from reference TRBV2 and TRBJ2-1 gives the full variable domain: EPEVTQTPSHQVTQMGQEVILRCVPISNHLYFYWYRQILGQKVEFLVSFYNNEISEKSEIFDDQFSVERPDGSNFTLKIRSTKLEDSAMYFCASRKGLAGAYNEQFFGPGTRLTVL.

As concerns this clone: The same CDR3 can be traced to other DNA sequences in this sample. J is TRBJ1-5 and V is TRBV6-6, with unresolved D. With 2 bases removed from V and 9 bases from J, the gap between germline ends came to 8 bases. Looked up from germline, CDR1 is MNHNY and CDR2 is SVGAGI (reference sequence). CDR3 length: 12 amino acids. The CDR3 here is CASSYEGRPQHF. In DNA form, the CDR3 reads TGTGCCAGCAGTTACGAGGGAAGGCCCCAGCATTTT.

This sequence joins TRBV19 and TRBJ2-1; D perhaps matches TRBD2 (5 bases). Trimming pared 3 bases from V and 5 bases from J, leaving 11 bases between. Germline values: CDR1 LNHDA, CDR2 SQIVND (reference sequence). The CDR3 sequence is 14 residues long. For the CDR3, the DNA is TGTGCCAGTAGTATTTCGGAGGCCCACAATGAGCAGTTCTTC. Protein: CASSISEAHNEQFF. The full variable domain, rest sourced from reference TRBV19 and TRBJ2-1, is DGGITQSPKYLFRKEGQNVTLSCEQNLNHDAMYWYRQDPGQGLRLIYYSQIVNDFQKGDIAEGYSVSREKKESFPLTVTSAQKNPTAFYLCASSISEAHNEQFFGPGTRLTVL.

The chain is built from TRBV6-1 and TRBJ2-5; D gene ambiguous. In germline, CDR1 is MNHNS, CDR2 SASEGT. The CDR3 covers 13 residues. V dropped 4 bases and J dropped 1 base, with 7 bases sitting between them. CDR3 nucleotides: TGTGCCAGCAGTGGTCAAGTCCAAGAGACCCAGTACTTC. Translated, it gives CASSGQVQETQYF.

This sequence joins TRBV7-9 and TRBJ1-3; D may be TRBD1 (5 bases). This CDR3 region has 15 residues. Germline assignment: CDR1 SEHNR and CDR2 FQNEAQ (reference sequence). V lost 5 bases, J lost 0 bases, and 11 bases lay in between. Written as DNA, the CDR3 is TGTGCCAGCAGCCGGGACCTAAGCTCTGGAAACACCATATATTTT. This encodes CASSRDLSSGNTIYF.

The chain couples TRBV12-5 to TRBJ1-1; weak D call: TRBD1 (6 bases). The CDR3 is made up of 12 amino acids. Between the trimmed V and J ends, which lost 6 bases and 8 bases, there was a span of 13 bases. The germline gives CDR1 LGHNT, CDR2 FRNRAP. The CDR3 loop reads CASGREGQEAFF. The CDR3 nucleotides are TGTGCTAGTGGGCGGGAGGGACAAGAAGCTTTCTTT.

Comments on this clone: The sample carries other DNA sequences with the same CDR3. This sequence joins TRBV5-1 and TRBJ2-7, with D tentatively TRBD1 (5 bases). Germline CDR1 and CDR2: SGHRS and YFSETQ. Trimming stripped 0 bases from V and 4 bases from J, with 8 bases between. This CDR3 region has 13 residues. Written as DNA, the CDR3 is TGCGCCAGCAGCTTGGCCCCAGGGTACGAGCAGTACTTC. Protein: CASSLAPGYEQYF.

The chain couples TRBV5-1 to TRBJ2-5; D is possibly TRBD1 or TRBD2 (5 bases each). Germline CDR1 SGHRS, CDR2 YFSETQ. This CDR3 has 12 amino acids. V lost 7 bases, J lost 7 bases, and 14 bases lay in between. CDR3 sequence: CASGAGEGTQYF. The DNA for the CDR3 is TGCGCCAGCGGGGCGGGCGAGGGGACCCAGTACTTC.

Only a few counts were recorded for this clone. The chain joins TRBV19 to TRBJ2-2; possible D gene TRBD1, 5 bases. The V and J ends lost 6 bases and 2 bases respectively, with 10 bases between them. Germline V gives CDR1 LNHDA, CDR2 SQIVND (reference sequence). There are 14 residues in the CDR3. This chain's CDR3 is CASSQQANTGELFF. The CDR3 nucleotides read TGTGCCAGTAGCCAACAGGCTAACACCGGGGAGCTGTTTTTT.